Sequencing of this TCR beta chain was carried out in a study of T-cell memory formation after mild COVID-19 (dated by TCRdb to the early 2020s). Concerning the study at large: TCR sequence clusters from the two donors were found to be largely donor specific. Longitudinal TCRalpha and TCRbeta repertoire sequencing tracked T-cell clones expanding and contracting after mild COVID-19 in a couple of donors. The cohort was made up of two young adult volunteers, one female and one male, who were previously healthy. The study at large found these results: Whether the second-wave clones peaking on day 37 were SARS-CoV-2 specific was not confirmed. Balanced CD4/CD8 phenotypes were observed for clones contracting from day 15 to 85, whereas a bias towards CD4+ was observed for a second wave of clones expanding from day 15 to 37. Contracting CD4+ clones were found mainly in CM and EM memory subsets, while CD8+ clones were enriched in EMRA. Some responding clones were detected in pre-infection memory, which suggested that pre-existing cross-reactive memory T cells had joined the SARS-CoV-2 response. The study covered only two mild cases, and larger cohorts including severe cases with pre-infection samples were considered necessary.

Sequenced on an Illumina NovaSeq 6000. cDNA libraries for TCRalpha and TCRbeta were prepared by 5'RACE using constant-segment primers, with sample barcodes and unique molecular identifiers added. Trizol reagent was used to extract RNA from every sample. The libraries were amplified in two PCR steps, and the second step added a second sample barcode and Illumina TruSeq adapters. The libraries were sequenced on an Illumina NovaSeq using 2 x 150 bp paired-end reads. In the source study's methods: The reads were demultiplexed and collapsed into UMI-guided consensus sequences using migec v1.2.7. Using mixcr v2.1.11, UMI consensuses were aligned to TRA and TRB V and J templates and then assembled into clonotypes. A clonotype was counted as expanded or contracted only when both edgeR and NoisET called the clonotype significant, with the noise models trained on biological replicates. For edgeR calls, the cutoffs were a false discovery rate-adjusted p below 0.01 and a log2 fold-change threshold of 1. As an exploratory analysis of dynamics, PCA with hierarchical clustering was applied to max-normalized trajectories of the 1000 most abundant clonotypes. The CD4 or CD8 phenotype of responding clones was assigned using the separately sequenced CD4+ and CD8+ repertoires. The public reads were run again by TCRdb, first through fastp at Q25 and then through MiXCR, and only productive beta chains were kept. Under each unique CDR3 protein, matching rows form one entry showing the most common genes and DNA. The V and J calls and clone size come from TCRdb's table, not from the authors' own analysis. This sample gives about 540,000 distinct CDR3 sequences in total; over 20% of them show up just once. The leading ten clones occupy 12% of the sample.

Ficoll-Paque density gradient centrifugation was used to isolate PBMCs. With respect to this clonotype: The target of this receptor is not known. No much larger clonotype is one base removed from it; base qualities were not supplied.

The germline V and J ends show losses of 4 bases and 2 bases respectively, and no gene match explains 8 bases of the junction. Inclusive of the bounding cysteine and phenylalanine, the CDR3 is 16 residues long. CDR3 DNA only is kept here, 48 bases in frame from base 1. From a lookup of the germline V gene, CDR1 and CDR2 are WSHSY and SAAADI. The source material was PBMCs or a T cell subset sorted from them (not recorded which). The sequence is built from TRBV10-2 and TRBJ2-3; TRBD1 fits 8 bases in the junction. This receptor was obtained from an adult woman who had mild COVID-19 (a few samples of this study predate the infection). The sample titles of this study are shuffled in the database, so cell type and time point are left out; the donor was told from shared clones. The bases are TGCGCCAGCAGTGTGGGGACAGGAACCCCCACAGATACGCAGTATTTT. This gives the protein CASSVGTGTPTDTQYF.